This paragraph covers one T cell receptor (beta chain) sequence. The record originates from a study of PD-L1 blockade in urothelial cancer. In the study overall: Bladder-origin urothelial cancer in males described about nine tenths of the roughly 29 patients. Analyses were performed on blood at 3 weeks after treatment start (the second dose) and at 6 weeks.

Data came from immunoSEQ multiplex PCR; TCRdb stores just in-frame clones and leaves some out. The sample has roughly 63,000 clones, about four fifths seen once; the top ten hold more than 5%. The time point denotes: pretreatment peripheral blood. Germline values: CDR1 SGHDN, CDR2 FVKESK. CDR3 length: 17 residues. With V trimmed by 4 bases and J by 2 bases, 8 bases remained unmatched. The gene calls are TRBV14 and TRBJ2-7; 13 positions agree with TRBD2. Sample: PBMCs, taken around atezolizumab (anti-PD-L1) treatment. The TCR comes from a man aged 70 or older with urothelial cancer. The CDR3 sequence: CASSPGPGLAGTYEQYF. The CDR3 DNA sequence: TGTGCCAGCAGCCCCGGACCGGGACTAGCGGGGACCTACGAGCAGTACTTC.